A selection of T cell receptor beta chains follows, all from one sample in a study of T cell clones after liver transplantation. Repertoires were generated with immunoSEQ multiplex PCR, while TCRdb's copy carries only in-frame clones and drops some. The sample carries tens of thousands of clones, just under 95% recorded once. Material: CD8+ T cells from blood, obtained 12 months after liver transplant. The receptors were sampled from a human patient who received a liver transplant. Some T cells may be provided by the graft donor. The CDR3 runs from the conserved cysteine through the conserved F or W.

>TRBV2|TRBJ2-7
CASSEQLLYEQYF
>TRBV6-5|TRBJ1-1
CASSYGRGADTEAFF
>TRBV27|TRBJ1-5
CASSTLGGNQPQHF
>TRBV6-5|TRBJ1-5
CASRETGGSQPQHF
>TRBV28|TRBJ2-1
CASSFYGTRALNEQFF
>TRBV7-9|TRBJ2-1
CASSFRDRVSNEQFF
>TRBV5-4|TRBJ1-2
CASSLRNVANYGYTF
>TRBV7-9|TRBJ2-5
CASSFFSRETQYF
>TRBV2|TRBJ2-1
CASSDSGDPYNEQFF
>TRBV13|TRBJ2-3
CASSLGSTDTQYF
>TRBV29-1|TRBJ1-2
CSVQNLNNYGYTF
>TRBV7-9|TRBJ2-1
CASSFEAEQFF
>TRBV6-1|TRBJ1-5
CASTQNTAHNQPQHF
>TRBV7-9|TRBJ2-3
CASSPPGEYLDTQYF
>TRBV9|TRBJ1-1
CASSGGQASSDDTEAFF
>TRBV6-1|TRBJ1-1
CASQTDGNTEAFF
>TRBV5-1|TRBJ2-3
CASSLTSGRVTDTQYF
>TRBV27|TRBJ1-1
CASSLGWTGEAFF
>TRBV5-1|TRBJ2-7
CASSLAMGLIYEQYF
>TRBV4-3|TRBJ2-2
CASSQRPGQANTGELFF
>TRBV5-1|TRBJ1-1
CASSLRGVNTEAFF
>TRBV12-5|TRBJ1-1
CASGLVPGGSIMNTEAFF
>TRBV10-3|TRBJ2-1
CAISESLAGDGNEQFF
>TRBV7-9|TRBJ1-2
CASSLPGGGEQPYGYTF
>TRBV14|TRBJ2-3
CASSQEGLTGDTQYF
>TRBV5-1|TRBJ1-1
CASSLGTGVNTEAFF
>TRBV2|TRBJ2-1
CASRGAGAGEQFF
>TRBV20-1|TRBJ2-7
CSVQDKYEQYF
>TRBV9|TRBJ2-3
CASSVWGASTDTQYF
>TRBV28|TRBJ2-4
CASSLWSNGKNIQYF
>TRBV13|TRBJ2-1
CASSLGVPSSYNEQFF
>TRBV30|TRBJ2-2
CAWMGLSGRANTGELFF
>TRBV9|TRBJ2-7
CASSVGVVGGEQYF
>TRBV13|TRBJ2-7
CASSLAQDFYEQYF
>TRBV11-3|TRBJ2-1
CASSSPTRGEQFF
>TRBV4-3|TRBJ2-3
CASSLTGISTDTQYF
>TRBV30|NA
CAWSLLAGAYEQYF
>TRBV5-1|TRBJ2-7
CASSYGLAGGPPYEQYF
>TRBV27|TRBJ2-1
CASSSLLGTSVSYNEQFF
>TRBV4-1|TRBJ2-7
CASSQAQGAGVAEQYF
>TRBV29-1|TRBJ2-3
CSVEGPSGRRVDTQYF
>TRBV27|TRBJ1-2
CASSLEGANGYTF
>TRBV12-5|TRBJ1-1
CASGYGGAAEAFF
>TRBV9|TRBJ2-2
CASSVGQGPTGELFF